This TCR beta chain was retrieved from a study of PD-L1 blockade in urothelial cancer (dated by TCRdb to between 2016 and 2019). Regarding the research as a whole: Every patient began therapy in about 2014 and was given atezolizumab 1,200 mg intravenously every 3 weeks. About 85% of the roughly 29 patients were males with bladder-origin urothelial cancer, and about 65% of the roughly 30 reported a prior smoking history. An ECOG performance status of 0 or 1 was recorded for the patients, and 0 to 3 prior chemotherapy regimens had been received by the patients. Blood samples were analyzed 3 weeks after the start of treatment (second dose) and 6 weeks after the start of treatment. Blood samples gave median yields of roughly 150,000 T cells and over 80,000 unique TCRs, along with a median clonality of around 0.08. The study, an exploratory multi-omic analysis, examined somatic, immune and clinical correlates of response to PD-L1 blockade with atezolizumab in urothelial cancer. Pretreatment tumor samples, along with matched peripheral blood serially collected before and after atezolizumab treatment, were subjected to TCR sequencing. Progression-free survival longer than 6 months counted as durable clinical benefit, and TCR features were additionally tested against both progression-free and overall survival. Whole exome sequencing and RNA sequencing of pretreatment tumors were performed alongside TCR sequencing in the same patients. Durable clinical benefit was achieved by nine patients and was not achieved by 20 patients. Some 29 patients had pretreatment blood TCR-seq, approximately 24 had at least one posttreatment blood collection, and approximately 24 had tumor TCR-seq. Beyond this particular receptor, the publication reports: Among patients with durable benefit, tumor-associated TCR clones showed greater expansion in peripheral blood 3 weeks after treatment started (n = 22, p = 0.022). Improved progression-free and overall survival was found to be associated with pretreatment peripheral blood TCR clonality below the median. Small sample size (n ≈ 27) and many exploratory analyses mean the results are intended to be hypothesis-generating.

The germline V gene provides CDR1 SGHRS and CDR2 YFSETQ. From its cysteine to its phenylalanine, the CDR3 spans 15 amino acids. CDR3 DNA is the only sequence kept; it has 45 bases, read in frame from the first base. Germline trimming: 6 bases from V, 2 bases from J; junction bases outside gene matches: 4. Concerning this clone itself: Its antigen remains unidentified. Nothing much larger sits one base from this clone, and base qualities are not available.

The sample's time point label, in plain terms: peripheral blood 6 weeks after treatment start. A cohort of about 30 patients with locally advanced or metastatic urothelial carcinoma, treated at Memorial Sloan Kettering on a trial protocol, was included. Peripheral blood mononuclear cells were collected pretreatment and during treatment, at between 1 and 8 total time points per patient. The Qiagen DNeasy Blood extraction kit was used to purify genomic DNA from total PBMCs and tumor samples. PBMCs were collected pretreatment and during treatment, and were isolated and stored as previously described. Synthetic TCR analog templates were spiked into each PCR to estimate absolute template abundance from read counts. TCRbeta CDR3 regions were amplified from genomic DNA with bias-controlled V and J gene primers using the immunoSEQ assay. Sequencing of rearranged TCRbeta segments was done at approximately 20X coverage. As for the original processing: Sequencing errors were corrected by clustering and CDR3s were annotated against IMGT to assign V, D and J genes. Downstream analyses used only productive TCRbeta rearrangements and left out out-of-frame or stop-codon sequences. Clonality was computed as one minus Shannon entropy normalized by the log of the number of unique productive sequences. Clones differing between time points or between blood and tumor were identified by Fisher's exact test with Benjamini-Hochberg correction at adjusted p below 0.01. As stored in TCRdb, this immuneACCESS dataset retains in-frame rearrangements with V and J assigned. A fraction of the clones does not appear; measured against another copy, unresolved V genes explain less than half of the discrepancy, and the remainder lacks a known reason. V and J calls and clone size come straight from that table; D and trimming were deduced from the DNA. Across this sample there are around 30,000 clones, with around three quarters seen only once. The ten largest clones represent about 3.7% of the sample.

The receptor was isolated from a man in his 70s with urothelial cancer. This specimen was PBMCs, taken around atezolizumab (anti-PD-L1) treatment. The chain uses TRBV5-1 and TRBJ2-5; TRBD2 agrees with 13 junctional bases. The nucleotide sequence is TGCGCCAGCAAATGGACTAGCGGGGGTCAAGAGACCCAGTACTTC. Its amino acids are CASKWTSGGQETQYF.